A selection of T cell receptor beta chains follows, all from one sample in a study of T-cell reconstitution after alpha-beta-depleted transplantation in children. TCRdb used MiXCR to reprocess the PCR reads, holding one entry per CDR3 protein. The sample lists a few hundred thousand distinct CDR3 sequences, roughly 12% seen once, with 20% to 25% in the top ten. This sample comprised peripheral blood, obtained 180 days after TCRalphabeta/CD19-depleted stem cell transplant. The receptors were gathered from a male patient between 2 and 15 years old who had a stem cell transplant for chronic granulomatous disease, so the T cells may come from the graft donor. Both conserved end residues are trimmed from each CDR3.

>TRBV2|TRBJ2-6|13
ASSEVRTGANVLT
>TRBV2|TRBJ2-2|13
ASSLQGPVTGELF
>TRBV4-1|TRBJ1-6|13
ASSQEDNGYSPLH
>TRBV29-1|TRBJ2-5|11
SVEDGYQETQY
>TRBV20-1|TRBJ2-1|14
CARGLAGGIGNEQF
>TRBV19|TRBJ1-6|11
ASSIDGSSPLH
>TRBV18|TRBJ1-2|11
ASSDALGYGYT
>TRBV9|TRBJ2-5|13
ASSGTGTNQETQY
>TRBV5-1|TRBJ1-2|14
ASSLNAGTANYGYT
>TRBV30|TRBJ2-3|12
AWSGYGRTDTQY
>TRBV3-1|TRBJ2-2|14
ASSQERRANTGELF
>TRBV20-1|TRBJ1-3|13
SARPRRFSGNTIY
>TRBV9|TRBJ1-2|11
ASSQGPLYGYT
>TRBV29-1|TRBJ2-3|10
SVEGAADTQY
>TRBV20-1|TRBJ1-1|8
SAGSTEAF
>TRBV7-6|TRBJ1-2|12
ASSLGAGSYGYT
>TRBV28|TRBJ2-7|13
ASRHLPQAGYEQY